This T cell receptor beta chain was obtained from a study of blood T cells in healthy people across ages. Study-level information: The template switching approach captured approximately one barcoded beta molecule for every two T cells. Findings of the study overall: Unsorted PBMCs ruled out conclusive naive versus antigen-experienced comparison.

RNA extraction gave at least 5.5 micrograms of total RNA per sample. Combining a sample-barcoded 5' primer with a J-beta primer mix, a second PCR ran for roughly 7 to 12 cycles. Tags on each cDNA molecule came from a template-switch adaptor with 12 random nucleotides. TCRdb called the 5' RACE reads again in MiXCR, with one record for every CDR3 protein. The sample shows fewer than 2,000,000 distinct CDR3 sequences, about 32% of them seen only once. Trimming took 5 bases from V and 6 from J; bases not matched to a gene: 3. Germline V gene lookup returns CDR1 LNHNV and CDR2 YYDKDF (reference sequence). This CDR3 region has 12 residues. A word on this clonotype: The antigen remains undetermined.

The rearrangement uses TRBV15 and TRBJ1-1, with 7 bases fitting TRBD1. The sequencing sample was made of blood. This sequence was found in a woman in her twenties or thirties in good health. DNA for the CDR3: TGTGCCACCAGCCACAGGGGACCTGAAGCTTTCTTT. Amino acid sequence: CATSHRGPEAFF.